Following are 8 T cell receptor beta chains from one sample sequenced in a study of patients and donors after allogeneic stem cell transplantation. TCRdb itself ran the RT-PCR reads through MiXCR, one entry per CDR3 protein. The sample has about 8,800 distinct CDR3 sequences, approximately 3.9% seen once. Sequencing was carried out using blood, either unsorted or a sorted T cell fraction (not recorded which). The receptors originated from a human donor who was either an allogeneic HSCT recipient or a stem cell or donor lymphocyte infusion donor (not recorded which). It is not recorded whose cells these are; they may come from a transplant donor.

This clonotype came up many times. The chain carries TRBV28 and TRBJ2-7; D uncertain. Trimming left V 7 bases short and J 3 bases short, with 4 bases between. Germline V CDR1 and CDR2: MDHEN, SYDVKM. The CDR3 length is 10 residues. The CDR3 protein is CASISYEQYF. The DNA of the CDR3 is TGTGCCAGCATAAGCTACGAGCAGTACTTC.

This clonotype is termed medium-sized (0.01 to 0.1%). The chain recombines TRBV5-1 with TRBJ2-3; D unclear. The ends were cut back, 4 bases at V and 4 bases at J, with 7 bases in the middle. Germline loops: CDR1 SGHRS, CDR2 YFSETQ. This CDR3 contains 12 residues. In nucleotides, the CDR3 is TGCGCCAGCAGCACCCTTTCAGATACGCAGTATTTT. It is translated as CASSTLSDTQYF.

This clonotype has a count of ten or more. The chain joins TRBV6-4 to TRBJ2-3, with TRBD2 matching 11 bases. Per the germline V gene, CDR1 is MRHNA and CDR2 is SNTAGT. V gave up 6 bases and J gave up 2 bases; unmatched junction bases: 4. This CDR3 contains 15 residues. CDR3 loop: CASSEGLADTDTQYF. CDR3 coding DNA: TGTGCCAGCAGCGAGGGACTAGCGGACACAGATACGCAGTATTTT.

This clonotype was recorded many times. This chain uses TRBV10-3 with TRBJ2-5; D gene ambiguous. From germline, CDR1 is ENHRY and CDR2 SYGVKD. The V end lost 3 bases, the J end lost 5 bases, and 13 bases lay between the germline ends. The CDR3 is 14 residues long. DNA for the CDR3: TGTGCCATCAGTGACCCGGCGACTGGTGAGACCCAGTACTTC. Its translation: CAISDPATGETQYF.

This clonotype rates as medium-sized. The rearrangement links TRBV18 to TRBJ2-1; no clear D gene. Germline V gene sequence: CDR1 KGHSH, CDR2 LQKENI. This CDR3 contains 11 residues. Deletions cut 4 bases from V and 8 bases from J, with 6 bases between. DNA of the CDR3: TGTGCCAGCTCACGGTATGATGAGCAGTTCTTC. The encoded protein is CASSRYDEQFF.

This sequence joins TRBV18 and TRBJ1-3; 10 bases line up with TRBD1. Trimming at V came to 3 bases and at J to 0 bases, leaving 11 bases not matched to a gene. The length of the CDR3 is 19 residues. Germline-derived CDR1 and CDR2 are KGHSH and LQKENI. In DNA form, the CDR3 reads TGTGCCAGCTCACCCGTCCCGGGACAGGGGCCGAACTCTGGAAACACCATATATTTT. Translating gives CASSPVPGQGPNSGNTIYF.

By share, this clonotype ranks as medium-sized. The rearrangement joins TRBV15 to TRBJ1-5; no definite D call. CDR1 and CDR2 from the germline V gene are LNHNV and YYDKDF (reference sequence). The CDR3 is made up of 13 amino acids. The V end was cut by 1 base, the J end by 5 bases, with 6 bases between. CDR3 protein: CATSRAWDQPQHF. CDR3 DNA sequence: TGTGCCACCAGCAGAGCCTGGGATCAGCCCCAGCATTTT. The variable domain in full, completed from reference TRBV15 and TRBJ1-5, reads DAMVIQNPRYQVTQFGKPVTLSCSQTLNHNVMYWYQQKSSQAPKLLFHYYDKDFNNEADTPDNFQSRRPNTSFCFLDIRSPGLGDTAMYLCATSRAWDQPQHFGDGTRLSIL.

As for this clonotype: A clone one base away is much larger, so this may be a read error. This chain links TRBV7-3 with TRBJ2-5, with D perhaps being TRBD1 or TRBD2 (6 bases each). The V gene's germline CDR1 is SGHTA and CDR2 FQGTGA. The CDR3 is 15 residues long. DNA for the CDR3: TGTGCCAGCAGCTTAACAGTGGGGGGCATCGGGACCCAGTGCTTC. Translation: CASSLTVGGIGTQCF. The variable domain in full, with the rest retrieved from reference TRBV7-3 and TRBJ2-5, is GAGVSQTPSNKVTEKGKYVELRCDPISGHTALYWYRQSLGQGPEFLIYFQGTGAADDSGLPNDRFFAVRPEGSVSTLKIQRTERGDSAVYLCASSLTVGGIGTQCFGPGTRLLVL.